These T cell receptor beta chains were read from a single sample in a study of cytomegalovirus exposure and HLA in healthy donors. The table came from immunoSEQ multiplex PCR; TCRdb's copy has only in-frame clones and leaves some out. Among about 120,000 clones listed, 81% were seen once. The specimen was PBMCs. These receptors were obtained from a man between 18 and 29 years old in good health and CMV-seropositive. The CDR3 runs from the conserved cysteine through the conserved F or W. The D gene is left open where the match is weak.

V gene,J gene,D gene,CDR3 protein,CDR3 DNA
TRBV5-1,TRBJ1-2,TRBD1,CASSLVAQGAGGYTF,TGCGCCAGCAGCTTGGTAGCCCAGGGGGCGGGTGGCTACACCTTC
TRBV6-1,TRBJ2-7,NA,CASSGISGDEQYF,TGTGCCAGCAGTGGTATTTCAGGGGACGAGCAGTACTTC
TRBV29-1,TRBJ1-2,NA,CSVEGINYGYTF,TGCAGCGTTGAGGGCATTAACTATGGCTACACCTTC
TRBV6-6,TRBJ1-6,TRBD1,CASSGGTGFSPLHF,TGTGCCAGCAGTGGCGGGACAGGGTTTTCACCCCTCCACTTT
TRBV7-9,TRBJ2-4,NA,CASSLALGRQNIQYF,TGTGCCAGCAGCTTAGCATTGGGGAGGCAAAACATTCAGTACTTC
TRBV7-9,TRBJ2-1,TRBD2,CASRPTSAELLYNEQFF,TGTGCCAGCAGGCCTACTAGCGCTGAACTACTCTACAATGAGCAGTTCTTC
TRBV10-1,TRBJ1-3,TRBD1,CASSARGQYLAPSGNTIYF,TGCGCCAGCAGTGCCAGGGGGCAATATCTCGCCCCCTCTGGAAACACCATATATTTT
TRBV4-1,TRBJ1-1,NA,CASSLGGENTEAFF,TGCGCCAGCAGCCTAGGGGGAGAGAACACTGAAGCTTTCTTT
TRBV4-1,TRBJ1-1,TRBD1,CASRDPFFQGANTEAFF,TGCGCCAGCAGAGACCCCTTTTTTCAGGGGGCGAATACTGAAGCTTTCTTT
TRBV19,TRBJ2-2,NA,CASSNPLRAGELFF,TGTGCCAGTAGTAACCCCCTTCGAGCCGGGGAGCTGTTTTTT
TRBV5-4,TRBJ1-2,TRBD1,CASSLDRGQLYGYTF,TGTGCCAGCAGCTTGGACAGGGGGCAACTCTATGGCTACACCTTC
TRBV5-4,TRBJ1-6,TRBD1,CASSPRGLNSPLHF,TGTGCCAGCAGCCCGAGGGGGCTTAATTCACCCCTCCACTTT